The rows below give T cell receptor beta chains drawn from one sample of a study of identical twins. TCRdb passed the 5' RACE reads through MiXCR, listing each CDR3 protein once. This sample yields about 890,000 distinct CDR3 sequences, of which approximately 13% are seen a single time; roughly 1.6% belongs to the top ten. These same data were also listed under a study on yellow fever vaccine responses in identical twins.

The source material was PBMCs. The receptors shown here come from a woman between 18 and 30 years old in good health. Each CDR3 is given with its conserved first and last residue. D genes are given only for firm matches. The size field is filled for only some rows; it gives once, few, many or a size class.

j_call cdr3_length d_call v_call clone_size cdr3_nt cdr3_aa
TRBJ2-3 14 TRBD1 TRBV15 few TGTGCCACCAGCTACGGACAGGGTGAAGATACGCAGTATTTT CATSYGQGEDTQYF
TRBJ2-3 14 - TRBV12-3/TRBV12-4 few TGTGCCAGCAGCTTTGAGGTATCGAGAGATACGCAGTATTTT CASSFEVSRDTQYF
TRBJ1-1 17 - TRBV7-9 many TGTGCCAGCAGCTTACCGGCTTGGACGGACATGAACACTGAAGCTTTCTTT CASSLPAWTDMNTEAFF
TRBJ2-5 16 - TRBV19 - TGTGCCAGTAGTATAGATCACGGCTTTGGCCAAGAGACCCAGTACTTC CASSIDHGFGQETQYF
TRBJ1-2 13 - TRBV12-3/TRBV12-4 many TGTGCCAGCAGCTTGCTATCTAACTATGGCTACACCTTC CASSLLSNYGYTF
TRBJ1-5 15 TRBD1 TRBV5-6 - TGTGCCAGCAGCTTTAGAGGGACAGGCAATCAGCCCCAGCATTTT CASSFRGTGNQPQHF
TRBJ2-3 16 - TRBV18 few TGTGCCAGCCTTCCGGCGGGCAGGGTGGTGACAGATACGCAATATTTT CASLPAGRVVTDTQYF
TRBJ2-3 16 TRBD2 TRBV27 - TGTGCCAGCAGTTTCATCTCCAGCGGGGGGGTCGATACGCAGTATTTT CASSFISSGGVDTQYF
TRBJ2-3 16 - TRBV7-6 - TGTGCCAGCAGCCCGATAACAGGTCCTTTCACAGATACGCAGTATTTT CASSPITGPFTDTQYF
TRBJ2-1 14 TRBD2 TRBV19 - TGTGCCAGTAGACTCCTCGGGGGGGGTAATGAGCAGTTCTTC CASRLLGGGNEQFF
TRBJ2-7 14 - TRBV12-3/TRBV12-4 few TGTGCCAGCAGTTTCTTCCCGGTCCCCCTCGAGCAGTACTTC CASSFFPVPLEQYF
TRBJ2-4 15 - TRBV28 few TGTGCCGCCGGGAGTTATATTATGGCCAAAAACATTCAGTACTTC CAAGSYIMAKNIQYF
TRBJ2-3 15 - TRBV28 - TGTGCCAGCAGTTCCTTAATCGGGGCCGCGATTTCGCAGTATTTT CASSSLIGAAISQYF
TRBJ1-1 16 TRBD1 TRBV7-8 few TGTGCCAGCAGCTTAGAAAAGACAGGGCGGAGAACTGAAGCTTTCTTT CASSLEKTGRRTEAFF
TRBJ2-7 14 - TRBV29-1 - TGCAGCGTTGGAGCAGGGACGATGGCCTACGAGCAGTACTTC CSVGAGTMAYEQYF
TRBJ1-1 16 - TRBV7-3 few TGTGCCAGCAGCCTCGACAGAAGCGAGTGGAGCACTGAAGCTTTCTTT CASSLDRSEWSTEAFF
TRBJ1-6 15 TRBD1 TRBV12-3/TRBV12-4 many TGTGCCAGCAGTCGACAGGGGGCGATCGGAGCACCCCTCCACTTT CASSRQGAIGAPLHF
TRBJ2-1 12 - TRBV20-1 few TGCAGTGCGACAAAGGGGGGAAATGAGCAGTTCTTC CSATKGGNEQFF
TRBJ2-3 16 TRBD2 TRBV20-1 - TGCAGTGCTAGGGTTAGCGGGAGGCGAAGCACAGATACGCAGTATTTT CSARVSGRRSTDTQYF
TRBJ2-1 13 - TRBV10-1 - TGCGCCAGCAGTGAGAGTCTCTACAATGAGCAGTTCTTC CASSESLYNEQFF
TRBJ2-7 15 - TRBV7-2 - TGTGCCAGCAGCTTAGGTGCGGGACTCAGTTACGAGCAGTACTTC CASSLGAGLSYEQYF
TRBJ1-3 16 TRBD1 TRBV12-3/TRBV12-4 many TGTGCCAGCAGTCCATCGGGGAGGGGGCGTGGAAACACCATATATTTT CASSPSGRGRGNTIYF
TRBJ2-5 11 - TRBV12-3/TRBV12-4 - TGTGCCAGCAGCCTCCCTGGGTCCCAGTACTTC CASSLPGSQYF
TRBJ2-3 16 TRBD1 TRBV7-9 few TGTGCCAGCAGCCCTCAGGCGACAGGGTCCACAGATACGCAGTATTTT CASSPQATGSTDTQYF
TRBJ2-1 19 TRBD2 TRBV12-3/TRBV12-4 few TGTGCCAGCAGTTTCGTTGCCGTAGCGGGAGGGAGAGTCTACAATGAGCAGTTCTTC CASSFVAVAGGRVYNEQFF
TRBJ1-2 12 - TRBV20-1 - TGCAGTGCTAGTCCAGATGACTATGGCTACACCTTC CSASPDDYGYTF
TRBJ1-6 14 - TRBV2 - TGTGCCAGCAGGGAGACGGGGTATAATTCACCCCTCCACTTT CASRETGYNSPLHF
TRBJ1-2 13 - TRBV29-1 many TGCAGCGCAATGACAGTTGCTAACTATGGCTACACCTTC CSAMTVANYGYTF
TRBJ1-1 14 - TRBV15 - TGTGCCACCAGCAGAGATCCCATTAACACTGAAGCTTTCTTT CATSRDPINTEAFF
TRBJ1-5 16 TRBD1 TRBV20-1 - TGCAGTGCTAGTACCCAGGGGGCCGTGGGCAATCAGCCCCAGCATTTT CSASTQGAVGNQPQHF
TRBJ1-1 14 TRBD1 TRBV12-3/TRBV12-4 - TGTGCCAGCAGTCGGGATTACAGGGGTACTGAAGCTTTCTTT CASSRDYRGTEAFF